The 25 T cell receptor beta chains in this list originate from one sample, sequenced in a study of blood T cell repertoires in COVID-19. Assay used: immunoSEQ multiplex PCR; TCRdb lists only in-frame clones, some missing. The data show around 100,000 clones, roughly 84% seen once. Input material: peripheral blood. The receptors were sampled from a woman aged 60 to 75 with acute or convalescent COVID-19.

J is TRBJ2-1 and V is TRBV2; TRBD2 agrees at 9 bases. The CDR3 is 15 amino acids. Germline CDR1 is SNHLY and CDR2 is FYNNEI. The V segment lost 7 bases and the J segment 12 bases; nucleotides outside the gene matches: 16. The CDR3 bases are TGTGCCAGCACCAAAAGGGGTTTAGCGGGGGAATGGCAGTTCTTC. Translation gives CASTKRGLAGEWQFF.

The chain carries TRBV19 and TRBJ1-1, with 8 bases matching TRBD1. Looked up from germline, CDR1 is LNHDA and CDR2 is SQIVND (reference sequence). J was trimmed by 5 bases and V by 7 bases; bases with no gene match: 3. The CDR3 loop spans 12 amino acids. The CDR3 here is CASKDRVTEAFF. In DNA form, the CDR3 reads TGTGCCAGTAAGGACAGGGTTACTGAAGCTTTCTTT.

The chain links TRBV5-4 to TRBJ1-4; 8 bases are shared with TRBD1. Per the germline V gene, CDR1 is SGHNT and CDR2 is YYREEE (reference sequence). The CDR3 is made up of 16 amino acids. The J segment lost 8 bases and the V segment lost 4 bases, leaving 13 bases of the junction unmatched. This chain's CDR3 is CASSDPGQVGQEKLFF. CDR3 DNA sequence: TGTGCCAGCAGCGATCCGGGACAGGTTGGACAGGAAAAACTGTTTTTT. Variable domain in full (rest from reference TRBV5-4 and TRBJ1-4): ETGVTQSPTHLIKTRGQQVTLRCSSQSGHNTVSWYQQALGQGPQFIFQYYREEENGRGNFPPRFSGLQFPNYSSELNVNALELDDSALYLCASSDPGQVGQEKLFFGSGTQLSVL.

The rearrangement joins TRBV5-6 to TRBJ1-2; 8 nucleotides agree with TRBD1. Germline CDR1 SGHDT, CDR2 YYEEEE. This CDR3 is 13 amino acids long. The trim removed 0 bases at V and 7 bases at J, leaving 2 bases unmatched. CDR3 nucleotides: TGTGCCAGCAGCTTGGCAGGGGGCCTTGGCTACACCTTC. Protein sequence: CASSLAGGLGYTF.

The V and J genes are TRBV3-1 (or the pseudogene TRBV3-2) and TRBJ1-6; D is undetermined. Germline CDR1 and CDR2: LGHDT and YNNKEL (reference sequence). The V gene lost 3 bases and the J gene lost 8 bases, with 14 bases spanning the gap. The CDR3 spans 15 residues. Here the CDR3 reads CASSQNVGRYSPLHF. Written as DNA, the CDR3 is TGTGCCAGCAGCCAGAATGTTGGCCGCTATTCACCCCTCCACTTT.

The chain recombines TRBV7-9 with TRBJ2-2; maybe TRBD1 (6 bases). The CDR3 has 12 residues. The germline V gene has CDR1 SEHNR and CDR2 FQNEAQ (reference sequence). V was shortened by 6 bases and J by 12 bases, with 14 bases between the two germline ends. CDR3 DNA sequence: TGTGCCAGCAGTCGAACAGGGTTGCAGCTGTTTTTT. This codes for CASSRTGLQLFF.

The gene calls are TRBV18 and TRBJ1-2, with TRBD1 identical over 7 bases. Germline V gives CDR1 KGHSH, CDR2 LQKENI. The trim removed 3 bases at V and 4 bases at J, leaving 5 bases unmatched. This CDR3 has 14 residues. This CDR3 is CASSPVGQIYGYTF. The CDR3, as DNA: TGTGCCAGCTCACCCGTGGGACAGATCTATGGCTACACCTTC.

The chain joins TRBV4-1 to TRBJ2-5, with 8 bases identical to TRBD2. CDR3 length: 17 amino acids. Germline V gene sequence: CDR1 MGHRA, CDR2 YSYEKL. J was trimmed by 4 bases and V by 1 base; bases with no gene match: 11. CDR3 bases: TGCGCCAGCAGCCAAGCATGGGACGGGACTAGACGAGAGACCCAGTACTTC. It is translated as CASSQAWDGTRRETQYF.

A few counts support this clone. This sequence joins TRBV9 and TRBJ1-2; 9 positions match TRBD1. J lost 3 bases, V lost 2 bases, and 14 bases had no gene match. The CDR3 sequence is 18 residues long. Germline CDR1 and CDR2: SGDLS and YYNGEE. Here the CDR3 DNA reads TGTGCCAGCAGCGTCCCATCCTCGACAGGGGGGATAGACTATGGCTACACCTTC. It codes for CASSVPSSTGGIDYGYTF.

This clone was seen only once. This CDR3 reads CASSPDLIGTINNEQFF. The CDR3 DNA reads as TGTGCCAGTAGTCCCGACCTAATCGGGACTATCAACAATGAGCAGTTCTTC. V usage is TRBV19 and J usage is TRBJ2-1; 7 nucleotides align to TRBD2. Germline CDR1 reads LNHDA; CDR2 reads SQIVND (reference sequence). There are 17 residues in the CDR3. V lost 5 bases and J lost 5; bases outside the gene matches: 15. The variable domain in full, with the rest retrieved from reference TRBV19 and TRBJ2-1, is DGGITQSPKYLFRKEGQNVTLSCEQNLNHDAMYWYRQDPGQGLRLIYYSQIVNDFQKGDIAEGYSVSREKKESFPLTVTSAQKNPTAFYLCASSPDLIGTINNEQFFGPGTRLTVL.

This sequence joins TRBV5-1 and TRBJ1-1; TRBD1 matches at 7 bases. Germline CDR1 SGHRS, CDR2 YFSETQ. This CDR3 comprises 15 residues. Trimming removed 4 bases from V and 3 bases from J; junction bases left unmatched: 9. This CDR3 is CASSPRDRTYTEAFF. CDR3 sequence (DNA): TGCGCCAGCAGCCCCCGGGACAGAACGTACACTGAAGCTTTCTTT.

The table lists this clone with a count of one. The chain carries TRBV4-1 and TRBJ2-1; D not resolved. Looked up from germline, CDR1 is MGHRA and CDR2 is YSYEKL. V was trimmed by 4 bases and J by 4 bases, leaving 11 bases between them. The CDR3 has 14 residues. The DNA of the CDR3 is TGCGCCAGCAGCCGAACCAGCGCTTACAATGAGCAGTTCTTC. It specifies CASSRTSAYNEQFF.

The gene calls are TRBV4-3 and TRBJ1-5; 7 bases agree with TRBD1. The CDR3 consists of 15 residues. V gave up 3 bases and J gave up 7 bases; unmatched junction bases: 9. Germline CDR1 LGHNA, CDR2 YSLEER. CDR3 DNA: TGCGCCAGCAGCCATGACACAGGGGTAGGGCAGCCCCAGCATTTT. Its protein product is CASSHDTGVGQPQHF.

This rearrangement joins TRBV6-7 to TRBJ1-2, with TRBD1 as a possible D gene (6 bases). TRBV6-7 is reported as an ORF; its role is uncertain. CDR3 size: 13 residues. V lost 2 bases and J lost 8, with 12 bases in between. The DNA for the CDR3 is TGTGCCAGCAGTTACGGGCAGGGGTGGGGCTACACCTTC. It is translated as CASSYGQGWGYTF.

The chain carries TRBV5-1 and TRBJ1-1, with D maybe TRBD1 (5 bases). CDR1 SGHRS and CDR2 YFSETQ come from the germline V gene. Trimming pared 4 bases from V and 8 bases from J, leaving 18 bases between. CDR3 length: 14 residues. In DNA form, the CDR3 reads TGCGCCAGCAGCGGCAGCGGGGGTCAACTCGAAGCTTTCTTT. Its translation: CASSGSGGQLEAFF.

This clone came up a few times. The CDR3 spells CASSEAGTSTGSGNTIYF. CDR3 bases: TGTGCCAGCAGTGAAGCTGGGACATCAACCGGCTCTGGAAACACCATATATTTT. The rearrangement joins TRBV6-1 to TRBJ1-3, with a tentative D call TRBD1 (6 bases). Trimming left V 0 bases short and J 0 bases short, with 15 bases between. From germline, CDR1 is MNHNS and CDR2 SASEGT. The CDR3 has 18 amino acids.

V usage is TRBV7-3 and J usage is TRBJ2-3, with 9 bases that match TRBD1. Germline V CDR1 and CDR2: SGHTA, FQGTGA. V was pared by 4 bases and J by 0 bases, with 14 bases of the junction left unmatched. This CDR3 region has 19 residues. CDR3 region: CASSSTYPGTGSSTDTQYF. The CDR3 bases are TGTGCCAGCAGCTCTACTTATCCCGGGACAGGGAGTAGCACAGATACGCAGTATTTT. Supplemented by reference TRBV7-3 and TRBJ2-3, the full variable domain reads GAGVSQTPSNKVTEKGKYVELRCDPISGHTALYWYRQSLGQGPEFLIYFQGTGAADDSGLPNDRFFAVRPEGSVSTLKIQRTERGDSAVYLCASSSTYPGTGSSTDTQYFGPGTRLTVL.

The chain joins TRBV10-1 to TRBJ1-2, with D possibly being TRBD1 (5 bases). V was trimmed by 2 bases and J by 8 bases, leaving 12 bases between them. The CDR3 is 13 amino acids. The germline gives CDR1 WNHNN, CDR2 SYGVQD (reference sequence). CDR3 loop: CASSEGPKGGYTF. In nucleotides, the CDR3 is TGCGCCAGCAGTGAGGGCCCAAAGGGGGGCTACACCTTC.

The rearrangement joins TRBV7-2 to TRBJ2-2; 8 nucleotides agree with TRBD2. The ends lost 10 bases at V and 6 bases at J; junction bases unmatched: 10. Germline assignment: CDR1 SGHTA and CDR2 FQGNSA. This CDR3 comprises 14 residues. CDR3 residues: CATGRGLEAGELFF. The CDR3 nucleotides are TGTGCCACGGGAAGGGGACTAGAAGCCGGGGAGCTGTTTTTT.

This chain connects TRBV6-5 to TRBJ1-5; TRBD1 matches 7 bases. Germline V gives CDR1 MNHEY, CDR2 SVGAGI. J gave up 1 base and V 7 bases, and 7 bases lay outside the gene matches. The CDR3 contains 15 residues. CDR3 nucleotide sequence: TGTGCCAGCAATGTTATCAGGGGGAGCAATCAGCCCCAGCATTTT. Translating gives CASNVIRGSNQPQHF.

The V gene is TRBV12-5, the J gene TRBJ2-2; D is uncertain. The germline CDR1 and CDR2 sequences are LGHNT and FRNRAP. Trimming removed 6 bases from V and 2 bases from J, with 10 bases in between. The CDR3 covers 14 residues. In nucleotides, the CDR3 is TGTGCTAGTGGACCTGAGGAAAACACCGGGGAGCTGTTTTTT. Its translation: CASGPEENTGELFF.

V usage is TRBV3-1 (or the pseudogene TRBV3-2) and J usage is TRBJ1-6; D perhaps matches TRBD1 (5 bases). Germline V CDR1 and CDR2: LGHDT, YNNKEL (reference sequence). The CDR3 is 18 amino acids. V was pared by 4 bases and J by 0 bases, with 16 bases between. For the CDR3, the DNA is TGTGCCAGCAGCCGGGACGGGGAGGGAGGCTCCTATAATTCACCCCTCCACTTT. It yields the protein CASSRDGEGGSYNSPLHF.

The chain has TRBV28 and TRBJ1-3; a weak D match, TRBD1 (5 bases). CDR3 length: 16 amino acids. The V gene lost 5 bases and the J gene lost 2 bases, with 16 bases spanning the gap. The germline V gene has CDR1 MDHEN and CDR2 SYDVKM. The chain's CDR3 is CASSSAGGVAGNTIYF. CDR3 in DNA: TGTGCCAGCAGTAGCGCGGGGGGAGTAGCTGGAAACACCATATATTTT. Supplemented by reference TRBV28 and TRBJ1-3, the full variable domain reads DVKVTQSSRYLVKRTGEKVFLECVQDMDHENMFWYRQDPGLGLRLIYFSYDVKMKEKGDIPEGYSVSREKKERFSLILESASTNQTSMYLCASSSAGGVAGNTIYFGEGSWLTVV.

This clone was counted many times. The chain's CDR3 is CASSSALKGGFNEQFF. The CDR3 DNA follows: TGCGCCAGCAGCTCGGCCCTGAAGGGCGGGTTCAATGAGCAGTTCTTC. J is TRBJ2-1 and V is TRBV5-1; D is possibly TRBD2 (5 bases). Trimming shortened V by 3 bases and J by 6 bases, and 19 bases separated the two germline ends. The germline CDR1 and CDR2 sequences are SGHRS and YFSETQ. CDR3 length: 16 amino acids. The full variable domain, its missing parts supplied by reference TRBV5-1 and TRBJ2-1, is KAGVTQTPRYLIKTRGQQVTLSCSPISGHRSVSWYQQTPGQGLQFLFEYFSETQRNKGNFPGRFSGRQFSNSRSEMNVSTLELGDSALYLCASSSALKGGFNEQFFGPGTRLTVL.

This clone was seen repeatedly, ten times or more. The chain is built from TRBV25-1 and TRBJ1-1; D remains ambiguous. CDR1 and CDR2 from the germline V gene are MGHDK and SYGVNS. V was clipped by 5 bases and J by 7 bases, with 11 bases between them. This CDR3 is built from 12 residues. The CDR3 DNA reads as TGTGCCAGCAGTAGTTGGGCCAGTGAAGCTTTCTTT. Protein sequence: CASSSWASEAFF.